This T cell receptor beta chain appears in the sequencing data of a study of T cell responses to AZD1222 COVID-19 vaccine. Notes on this clone: Its antigen is not identified.

Study observations and caveats: Without day 14 samples, only post-peak T cell repertoires were studied.

Clones were sequenced by immunoSEQ multiplex PCR, and TCRdb holds only the in-frame ones, with some missing. The sample records 55,000 to 80,000 clones, roughly nine tenths being singletons. The sequence was collected from an adult who received the AZD1222 COVID-19 vaccine. Sequenced material: peripheral blood, taken 28 days after the second AZD1222 dose.

The CDR3 sequence is CASSLAAGGETQYF. CDR3 bases: TGTGCCAGCAGCTTAGCTGCAGGAGGGGAGACCCAGTACTTC. The chain has TRBV11-3 and TRBJ2-5; possible D gene TRBD2, 6 bases. V was clipped by 1 base and J by 5 bases, with 11 bases between them. This CDR3 spans 14 amino acids. Germline V CDR1 and CDR2: SGHNT, YENEEA. The variable domain in full, completed from reference TRBV11-3 and TRBJ2-5, reads EAGVVQSPRYKIIEKKQPVAFWCNPISGHNTLYWYLQNLGQGPELLIRYENEEAVDDSQLPKDRFSAERLKGVDSTLKIQPAELGDSAVYLCASSLAAGGETQYFGPGTRLLVL.